This T cell receptor beta chain was captured by sequencing in a study of T cell responses to AZD1222 COVID-19 vaccine (dated by TCRdb to 2020 to 2022). Regarding the study in general: A total of approximately 240 trial participants underwent TCR sequencing, of whom roughly 210 had received two doses of AZD1222 and approximately 26 had received two doses of the MenACWY control vaccine. Enrollment into the trials was organized by age into subgroups of 18-55, 56-69 and 70-plus years, and those subgroups contained roughly 150, 30 and 60 TCR-sequenced participants, respectively. Summary of the overall study and its limitations: Because no day 14 peak-response samples were available, repertoires were characterized only after the peak T cell response. Nearly half of unique spike-specific TCRs reportedly recognized epitopes outside regions mutated in the B.1.351 and B.1.1.7 variants. After two AZD1222 doses, both the breadth and the depth of spike-specific TCRs were significantly higher than at day 0 and than in MenACWY recipients. Conclusions about previously exposed vaccinees are limited, since just 5 to 7 AZD1222 recipients were seropositive for SARS-CoV-2 at baseline. In the small 56-69-year group, the increase in depth fell short of significance, most likely because of low power. The whole spike protein was spanned by vaccine-associated CD4 TCRs, and dominant responses were seen in regions 160-218 and 743-854. Most participants were white British and females outnumbered males, and the authors suggested that clonal diversity may have been underestimated.

On this clone: Its target antigen remains unknown. Nothing much larger sits one base from this clone, and base qualities are not available.

From the cysteine up to the phenylalanine, the CDR3 has a length of 14 residues. CDR3 DNA is the only sequence kept; it has 42 bases, read in frame from the first base. CDR1 and CDR2 are read off the germline V gene (reference sequence) as GTSNPN and SVGIG. V loses 2 bases of germline sequence and J loses 4 bases, and the interval between the two ends is 11 bases. The CDR3 regions of human TCRbeta chains were analyzed by immunosequencing. In the source study's methods: Repertoire TCRs were checked for matches against a reference library of SARS-CoV-2-specific TCRs that had been generated using the MIRA antigen-specificity platform. Breadth was defined as the fraction of unique TCRs that were SARS-CoV-2-associated. Depth was defined as the fraction of total T cells that were SARS-CoV-2-associated. Using the MIRA data, each spike-specific TCR was assigned both to the spike region to which the TCR was reactive and to a CD4 or CD8 class. Log10-transformed breadth and depth values were compared by one-way ANOVA with Sidak's multiple comparisons tests. Not all clones reach the TCRdb copy of this immuneACCESS table, which keeps in-frame sequences only. Checked studies attribute under half of the gap to unresolved V genes and leave the rest unexplained. Clone size and the V and J calls come from that table; the DNA yielded D and trimming. This sample holds 130,000 to 150,000 clones; approximately 89% were observed only once. Approximately 3.6% of the sample goes to the ten largest clones.

This specimen's time point label, interpreted: baseline before first vaccination. In light of the paper, this sample's treatment or condition label describes: meningococcal conjugate vaccine given as trial control. Samples from vaccinated people were obtained from the UK trials COV001 and COV002, which included a single-blind randomized controlled phase 2/3 trial of AZD1222 (ChAdOx1 nCoV-19) in healthy adults. For TCRbeta chain sequencing, PBMC samples from trial participants were taken at day 0 and at day 28 after the second dose. Recombination joined TRBV30 with TRBJ2-2; the D segment cannot be called with confidence. The clonotype was recovered from an adult in good health. Sequences were derived from peripheral blood, sampled on day 0 of MenACWY control vaccination. CDR3 reads: CAWSKRPSTGELFF. The nucleotide sequence reads as follows: TGTGCCTGGAGTAAAAGACCGAGCACCGGGGAGCTGTTTTTT.